Reported below is one T cell receptor (beta chain). No antigen is known for it. V was pared by 1 base and J by 0 bases, with 12 bases between. Germline V lookup: CDR1 SEHNR, CDR2 FQNEAQ (reference sequence). The CDR3 spans 17 residues. These data are taken from a study of cytomegalovirus exposure and HLA in healthy donors. Turning to the study itself: The use of the same platform for the roughly 110 validation repertoires and the 550 to 850 first-cohort repertoires was reported by a later analysis.

Produced via immunoSEQ multiplex PCR; TCRdb's table is partial and in-frame only. The sample includes roughly 120,000 clones, roughly 94% of them seen just once. Study outcomes and limitations: Cytomegalovirus status, reportedly, was diagnosed with high specificity and sensitivity by the classifier. A few CMV-associated chains proved CMV antigen-specific in vitro.

Sequenced input: PBMCs. This sequence originates from a young woman in good health and CMV-seronegative. The chain employs TRBV7-9 and TRBJ1-4; possible D gene TRBD1, 6 bases. The CDR3: CASSLGTGSSTNEKLFF. The CDR3 DNA reads TGTGCCAGCAGCTTAGGTACAGGGTCCTCAACTAATGAAAAACTGTTTTTT.